The rows below give T cell receptor beta chains drawn from one sample of a study of cytomegalovirus exposure and HLA in healthy donors. The repertoire was sequenced with immunoSEQ multiplex PCR; TCRdb's copy has only in-frame clones and lacks some. This table has about 160,000 clones, approximately 72% appearing once. The material sequenced was PBMCs. All receptors derive from a female donor in good health and CMV-seronegative. Each CDR3 is given with its conserved first and last residue. D genes are given only for firm matches.

D: .; J: TRBJ2-7; V: TRBV20-1; CDR3: CSATRSYEQYF
D: .; J: TRBJ1-5; V: TRBV19; CDR3: CASSIAAGPQPQHF
D: .; J: TRBJ1-1; V: TRBV7-2; CDR3: CASSFRGAFF
D: .; J: TRBJ2-7; V: TRBV9; CDR3: CASSVGAGVHEQYF
D: .; J: TRBJ2-2; V: TRBV6-1; CDR3: CASSSTDTGELFF
D: TRBD2; J: TRBJ2-1; V: TRBV4-3; CDR3: CASSQGGTSGSYNEQFF
D: TRBD2; J: TRBJ2-1; V: TRBV14; CDR3: CASSLAGAGYNEQFF
D: .; J: TRBJ2-5; V: TRBV5-1; CDR3: CASSLGGRPQETQYF
D: TRBD1; J: TRBJ1-2; V: TRBV5-4; CDR3: CASSLAGTDNYGYTF
D: .; J: TRBJ1-1; V: TRBV6-5; CDR3: CASSYKGSTEAFF
D: .; J: TRBJ1-1; V: TRBV11-2; CDR3: CASRGTLGTEAFF
D: TRBD2; J: TRBJ2-1; V: TRBV15; CDR3: CATSRAALAGDNEQFF
D: .; J: TRBJ2-1; V: TRBV6-4; CDR3: CASSRDNYNEQFF
D: .; J: TRBJ2-5; V: TRBV7-3; CDR3: CASSPGATRQETQYF
D: .; J: TRBJ2-3; V: TRBV5-8; CDR3: CASTKDITDTQYF
D: .; J: TRBJ2-3; V: TRBV19; CDR3: CASSPGLTDTQYF
D: TRBD1; J: TRBJ1-4; V: TRBV13; CDR3: CASSRPGTGEKLFF
D: .; J: TRBJ2-7; V: TRBV7-7; CDR3: CASSPPGVHEQYF
D: TRBD2; J: TRBJ2-3; V: TRBV30; CDR3: CASGSGGRGDTQYF
D: TRBD1; J: TRBJ2-5; V: TRBV13; CDR3: CASSLRSQGVWETQYF
D: TRBD1; J: TRBJ2-2; V: TRBV6-5; CDR3: CASSRDREGGELFF
D: TRBD1; J: TRBJ2-7; V: TRBV6-1; CDR3: CASSLQGAYEQYF
D: .; J: TRBJ1-4; V: TRBV13; CDR3: CASSLGRGDYEKLFF
D: TRBD1; J: .; V: TRBV11-2; CDR3: CASSPSPGGFYEQYF
D: TRBD1; J: TRBJ2-6; V: TRBV7-2; CDR3: CASSYYRGRETSGANVLTF
D: .; J: TRBJ2-7; V: TRBV5-1; CDR3: CASSLGAGSGEQYF
D: TRBD1; J: TRBJ1-2; V: TRBV4-1; CDR3: CASSPVGTGGRGGGYTF
D: TRBD1; J: TRBJ2-7; V: TRBV5-1; CDR3: CASSWGQSYEQYF
D: .; J: TRBJ1-2; V: TRBV5-5; CDR3: CASSLGHAGDYGYTF
D: .; J: TRBJ1-2; V: TRBV30; CDR3: CAWSGASLGYTF
D: TRBD2; J: TRBJ2-1; V: TRBV7-3; CDR3: CASSTRRTSGINEQFF
D: .; J: TRBJ1-6; V: TRBV27; CDR3: CASSLGLGLTNSPLHF
D: .; J: TRBJ1-1; V: TRBV4-1; CDR3: CASRMGGEAFF